This T cell receptor beta chain was observed in a study of response to subunit inactivated influenza vaccine. General study points: T cells newly recruited by each seasonal influenza vaccination are few, the authors suggested.

Trimming cost V 5 bases and J 2 bases, with 15 bases left between them. This CDR3 has 15 residues. The germline V gene has CDR1 SGHAT and CDR2 FQNNGV. Points on this clonotype: Its antigen is currently unknown.

Using its own MiXCR run on the RT-PCR reads, TCRdb lists one record per CDR3 protein. The sample lists 290,000 or so distinct CDR3 sequences; approximately 20% were seen once. The starting material was PBMCs from blood, obtained less than 22 months after vaccination. The chain uses TRBV11-2 and TRBJ1-1, with no clear D. This receptor was identified in a man aged 50 to 69 who received an inactivated influenza vaccine. The DNA for the CDR3 is TGTGCCAGCAGCCTAACGGAGGGCCCCAACACTGAAGCTTTCTTT. Translation: CASSLTEGPNTEAFF.